Given below is one T cell receptor (beta chain) in context. The sample comes from a study of blood T cell repertoires in COVID-19. Sequencing used immunoSEQ multiplex PCR; TCRdb keeps in-frame clones, though not all of them. The repertoire has about 160,000 clones, roughly 88% of them found once; the top ten carry 6.5% to 8%. The receptor comes from a woman aged 45-59 years who had recovered from COVID-19. The sequencing input was PBMCs or T cells enriched from blood (not recorded which).

DNA of the CDR3: TGTGCCAGCAGGGGGACAGGGAACTATGGCTACACCTTC. Translation: CASRGTGNYGYTF. This chain uses TRBV6-5 with TRBJ1-2, with 9 bases aligning to TRBD1. This CDR3 region has 13 residues. Germline V gene lookup returns CDR1 MNHEY and CDR2 SVGAGI. J lost 2 bases, V lost 6 bases, and 1 base had no gene match.